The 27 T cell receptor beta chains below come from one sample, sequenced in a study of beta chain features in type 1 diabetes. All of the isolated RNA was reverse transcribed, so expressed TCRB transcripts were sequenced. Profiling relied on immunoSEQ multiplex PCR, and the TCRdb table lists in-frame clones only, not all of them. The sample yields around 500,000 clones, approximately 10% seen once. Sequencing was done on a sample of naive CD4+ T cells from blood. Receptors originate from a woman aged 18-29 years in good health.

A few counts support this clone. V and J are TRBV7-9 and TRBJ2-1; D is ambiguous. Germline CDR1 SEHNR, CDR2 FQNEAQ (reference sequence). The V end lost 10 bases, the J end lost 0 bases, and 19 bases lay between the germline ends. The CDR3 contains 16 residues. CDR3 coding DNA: TGTGCCACCCAACGAGGCTCCTTTAGCTCCTACAATGAGCAGTTCTTC. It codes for CATQRGSFSSYNEQFF. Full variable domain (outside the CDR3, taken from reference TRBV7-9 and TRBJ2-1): DTGVSQNPRHKITKRGQNVTFRCDPISEHNRLYWYRQTLGQGPEFLTYFQNEAQLEKSRLLSDRFSAERPKGSFSTLEIQRTEQGDSAMYLCATQRGSFSSYNEQFFGPGTRLTVL.

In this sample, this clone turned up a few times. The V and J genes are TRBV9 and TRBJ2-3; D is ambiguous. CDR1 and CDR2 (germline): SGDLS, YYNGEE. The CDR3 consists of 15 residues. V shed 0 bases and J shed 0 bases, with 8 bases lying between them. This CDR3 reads CASSVGSLSTDTQYF. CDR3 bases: TGTGCCAGCAGCGTAGGCAGCCTTAGCACAGATACGCAGTATTTT.

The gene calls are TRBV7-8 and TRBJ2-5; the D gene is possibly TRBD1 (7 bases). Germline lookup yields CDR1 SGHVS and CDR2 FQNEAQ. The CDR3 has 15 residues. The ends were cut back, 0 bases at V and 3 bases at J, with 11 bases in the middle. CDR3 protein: CASSLAPGGKETQYF. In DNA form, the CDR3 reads TGTGCCAGCAGCTTAGCGCCAGGGGGGAAAGAGACCCAGTACTTC.

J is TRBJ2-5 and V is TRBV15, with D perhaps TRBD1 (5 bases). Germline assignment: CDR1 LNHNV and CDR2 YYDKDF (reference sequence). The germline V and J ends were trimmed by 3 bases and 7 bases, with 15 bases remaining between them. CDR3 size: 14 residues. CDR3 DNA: TGTGCCACCAGCAGGGGGCAGGGTGTGTGGACCCAGTACTTC. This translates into CATSRGQGVWTQYF.

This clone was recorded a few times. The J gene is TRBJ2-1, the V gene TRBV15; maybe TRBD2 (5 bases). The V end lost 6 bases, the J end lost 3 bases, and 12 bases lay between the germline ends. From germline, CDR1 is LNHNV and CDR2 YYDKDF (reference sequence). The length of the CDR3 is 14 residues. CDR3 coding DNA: TGTGCCACCAGGGCGGGTGTCGACTACAATGAGCAGTTCTTC. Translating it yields CATRAGVDYNEQFF.

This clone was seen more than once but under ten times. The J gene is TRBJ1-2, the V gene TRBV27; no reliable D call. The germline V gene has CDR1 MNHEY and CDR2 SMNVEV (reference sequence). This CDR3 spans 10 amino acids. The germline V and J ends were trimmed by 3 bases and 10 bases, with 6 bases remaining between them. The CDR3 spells CASSLGPYTF. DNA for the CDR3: TGTGCCAGCAGTTTGGGCCCCTACACCTTC.

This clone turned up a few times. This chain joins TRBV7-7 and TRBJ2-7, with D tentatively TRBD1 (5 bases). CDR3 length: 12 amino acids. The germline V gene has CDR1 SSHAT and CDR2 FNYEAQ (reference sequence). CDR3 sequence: CSYRTVAYEQYF. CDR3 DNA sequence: TGTTCTTACAGGACGGTCGCCTACGAGCAGTACTTC.

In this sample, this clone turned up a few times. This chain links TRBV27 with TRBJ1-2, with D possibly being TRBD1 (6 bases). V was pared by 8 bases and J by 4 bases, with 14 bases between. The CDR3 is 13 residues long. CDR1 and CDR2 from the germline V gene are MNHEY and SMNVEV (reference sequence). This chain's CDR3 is CASRMDSAYGYTF. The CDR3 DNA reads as TGTGCCAGCCGAATGGACAGCGCCTATGGCTACACCTTC.

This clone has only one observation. The CDR3, as DNA: TGTGCCAGCAGCGCTACAGGGGGGCCTTCATATGGCTACACCTTC. Protein sequence: CASSATGGPSYGYTF. This chain uses TRBV9 with TRBJ1-2; 8 bases are shared with TRBD1. CDR1 is SGDLS, CDR2 YYNGEE, per germline. The CDR3 is made up of 15 amino acids. V was pared by 3 bases and J by 5 bases, with 9 bases of the junction left unmatched.

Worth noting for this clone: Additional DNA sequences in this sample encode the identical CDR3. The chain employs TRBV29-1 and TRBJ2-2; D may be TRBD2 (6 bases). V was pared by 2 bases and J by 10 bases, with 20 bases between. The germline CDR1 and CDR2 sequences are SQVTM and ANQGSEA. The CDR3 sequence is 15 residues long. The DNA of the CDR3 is TGCAGCGTTGAACGGCGGCGGGGAGCAGCCGAGGAGCTGTTTTTT. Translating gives CSVERRRGAAEELFF.

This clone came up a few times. CDR3 coding DNA: TGTGCCAGCTCACCTCCGCTGAAATCCTACGAGCAGTACTTC. Its translation is CASSPPLKSYEQYF. The chain links TRBV18 to TRBJ2-7; no clear D. Germline CDR1 reads KGHSH; CDR2 reads LQKENI. The V gene lost 3 bases and the J gene lost 1 base, with 10 bases spanning the gap. The CDR3 is 14 amino acids.

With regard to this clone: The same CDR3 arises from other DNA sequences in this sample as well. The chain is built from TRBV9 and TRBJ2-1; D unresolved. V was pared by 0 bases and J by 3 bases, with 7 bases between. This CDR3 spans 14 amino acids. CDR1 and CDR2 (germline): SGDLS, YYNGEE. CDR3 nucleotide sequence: TGTGCCAGCAGCGTAGCCCCTAGCTACAATGAGCAGTTCTTC. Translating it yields CASSVAPSYNEQFF.

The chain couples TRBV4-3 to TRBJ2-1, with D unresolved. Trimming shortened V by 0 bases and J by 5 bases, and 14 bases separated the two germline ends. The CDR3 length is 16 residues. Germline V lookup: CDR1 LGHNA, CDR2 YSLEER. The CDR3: CASSQEPGLGNNEQFF. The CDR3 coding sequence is TGCGCCAGCAGCCAAGAACCCGGTTTGGGAAACAATGAGCAGTTCTTC.

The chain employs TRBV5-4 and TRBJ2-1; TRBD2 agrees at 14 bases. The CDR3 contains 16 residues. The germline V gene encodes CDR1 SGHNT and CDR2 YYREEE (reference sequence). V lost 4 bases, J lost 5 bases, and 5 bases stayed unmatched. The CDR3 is CASSAGLAGGHNEQFF. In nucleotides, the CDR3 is TGTGCCAGCAGCGCTGGACTAGCGGGAGGACACAATGAGCAGTTCTTC.

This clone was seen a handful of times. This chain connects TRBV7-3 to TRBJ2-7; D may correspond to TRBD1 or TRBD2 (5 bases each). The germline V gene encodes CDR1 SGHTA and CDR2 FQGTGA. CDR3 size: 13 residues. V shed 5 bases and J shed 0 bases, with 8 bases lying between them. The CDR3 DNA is TGTGCCAGCAGCCCGGGACCCTCCTACGAGCAGTACGTC. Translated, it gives CASSPGPSYEQYV.

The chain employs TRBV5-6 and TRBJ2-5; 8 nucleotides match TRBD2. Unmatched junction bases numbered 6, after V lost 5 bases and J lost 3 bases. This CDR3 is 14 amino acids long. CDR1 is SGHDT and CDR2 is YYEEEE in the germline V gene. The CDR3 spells CASRLAAGKETQYF. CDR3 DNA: TGTGCCAGCAGACTAGCGGCGGGGAAAGAGACCCAGTACTTC.

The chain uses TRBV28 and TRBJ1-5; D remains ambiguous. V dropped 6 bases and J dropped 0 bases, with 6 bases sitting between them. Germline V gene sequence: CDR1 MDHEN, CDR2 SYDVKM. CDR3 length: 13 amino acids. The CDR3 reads CASRRNSNQPQHF. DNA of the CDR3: TGTGCCAGCAGGCGGAATAGCAATCAGCCCCAGCATTTT.

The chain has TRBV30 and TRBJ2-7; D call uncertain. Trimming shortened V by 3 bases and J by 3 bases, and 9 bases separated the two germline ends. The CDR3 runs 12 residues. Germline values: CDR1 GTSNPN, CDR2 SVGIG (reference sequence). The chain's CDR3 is CAWSLSFYEQYF. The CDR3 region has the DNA TGTGCCTGGAGCCTTAGTTTCTACGAGCAGTACTTC.

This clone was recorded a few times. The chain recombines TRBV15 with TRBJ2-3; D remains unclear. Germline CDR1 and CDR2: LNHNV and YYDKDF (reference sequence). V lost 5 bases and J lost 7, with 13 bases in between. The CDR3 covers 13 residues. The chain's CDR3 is CATSRFVENTQYF. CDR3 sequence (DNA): TGTGCCACCAGCCGTTTTGTTGAGAATACGCAGTATTTT.

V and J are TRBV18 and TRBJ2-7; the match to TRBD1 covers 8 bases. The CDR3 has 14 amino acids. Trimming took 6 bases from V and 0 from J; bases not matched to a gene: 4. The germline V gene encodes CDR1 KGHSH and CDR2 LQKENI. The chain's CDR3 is CASSQGQGSYEQYV. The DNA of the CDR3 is TGTGCCAGCTCCCAAGGACAGGGCTCCTACGAGCAGTACGTC.

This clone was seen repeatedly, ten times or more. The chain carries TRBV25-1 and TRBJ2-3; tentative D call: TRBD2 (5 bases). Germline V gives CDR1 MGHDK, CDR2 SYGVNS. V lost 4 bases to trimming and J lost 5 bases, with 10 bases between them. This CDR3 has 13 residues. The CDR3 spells CASSALAGDTQYF. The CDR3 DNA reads TGTGCCAGCAGTGCGCTAGCCGGAGATACGCAGTATTTT.

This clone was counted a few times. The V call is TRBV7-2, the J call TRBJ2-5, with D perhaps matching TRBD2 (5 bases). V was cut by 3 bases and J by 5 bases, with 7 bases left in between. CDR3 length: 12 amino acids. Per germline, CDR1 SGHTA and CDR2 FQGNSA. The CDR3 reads CASSFGSETQYF. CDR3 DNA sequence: TGTGCCAGCAGCTTTGGGAGCGAGACCCAGTACTTC. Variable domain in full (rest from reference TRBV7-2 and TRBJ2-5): GAGVSQSPSNKVTEKGKDVELRCDPISGHTALYWYRQSLGQGLEFLIYFQGNSAPDKSGLPSDRFSAERTGGSVSTLTIQRTQQEDSAVYLCASSFGSETQYFGPGTRLLVL.

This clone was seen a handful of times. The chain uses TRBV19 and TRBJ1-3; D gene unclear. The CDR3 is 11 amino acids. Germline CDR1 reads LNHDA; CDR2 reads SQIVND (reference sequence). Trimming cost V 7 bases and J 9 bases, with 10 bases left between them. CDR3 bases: TGTGCCAGTACCCAAAGGAGCACCATATATTTT. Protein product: CASTQRSTIYF.

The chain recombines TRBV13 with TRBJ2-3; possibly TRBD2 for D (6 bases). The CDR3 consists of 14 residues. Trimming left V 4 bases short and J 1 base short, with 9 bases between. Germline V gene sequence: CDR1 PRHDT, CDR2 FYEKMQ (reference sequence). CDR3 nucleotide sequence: TGTGCCAGCAGCTCCTGGGGGGGCACAGATACGCAGTATTTT. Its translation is CASSSWGGTDTQYF.

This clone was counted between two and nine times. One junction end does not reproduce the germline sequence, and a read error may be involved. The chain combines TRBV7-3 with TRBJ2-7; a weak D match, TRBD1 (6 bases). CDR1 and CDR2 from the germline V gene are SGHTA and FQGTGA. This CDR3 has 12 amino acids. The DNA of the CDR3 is TGTGCCAGCAGCTTAAACAGGGAAAGACTCCACTTC. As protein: CASSLNRERLHF.

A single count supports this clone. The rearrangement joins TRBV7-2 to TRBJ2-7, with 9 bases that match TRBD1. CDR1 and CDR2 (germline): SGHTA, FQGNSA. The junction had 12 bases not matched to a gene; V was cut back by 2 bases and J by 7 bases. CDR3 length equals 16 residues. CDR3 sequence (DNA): TGTGCCAGCAGCTTAAAGCCGGGACAGGGCTTGGTGGAGCAGTACGTC. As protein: CASSLKPGQGLVEQYV.

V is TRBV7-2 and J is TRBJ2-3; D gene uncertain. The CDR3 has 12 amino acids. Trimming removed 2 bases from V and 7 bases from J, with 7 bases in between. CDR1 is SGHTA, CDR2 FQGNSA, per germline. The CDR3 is CASSLPQYTQYF. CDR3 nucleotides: TGTGCCAGCAGCTTACCCCAGTATACGCAGTATTTT.